This T cell receptor (beta chain) was identified during a study of coeliac disease. Overall study results and limits: Only 1 of 6 controls, but about 55% of the 18 coeliac samples, showed published gliadin-specific TRB sequences.

This CDR3 has 10 residues. V lost 5 bases, J lost 3 bases, and 5 bases lay in between. CDR1 is DFQATT and CDR2 is SNEGSKA in the germline V gene (reference sequence). Using immunoSEQ multiplex PCR, the repertoire was profiled, and TCRdb retains in-frame clones only, with some absent. Of 1,700 or so clones in the sample, around 70% were seen once. Remarks on this clone: Its antigen is undetermined.

The TCR sequence derives from a human donor without celiac disease. The chain carries TRBV20-1 and TRBJ2-7, with no clear D. The specimen was lymphocytes from the gut lamina propria. This CDR3 reads CSAVLYEQYF. Written as DNA, the CDR3 is TGCAGTGCTGTCCTCTACGAGCAGTACTTC.